The text below deals with one T cell receptor (beta chain). The data derive from a study of cytomegalovirus exposure and HLA in healthy donors. V was cut by 0 bases and J by 4 bases, with 15 bases left in between. This CDR3 region has 16 residues. Germline loops: CDR1 MNHEY, CDR2 SVGAGI. It was with 60 Vbeta and 13 Jbeta primers that the PCR ran. The data were produced by immunoSEQ multiplex PCR, yet TCRdb's version contains in-frame clones alone and is incomplete. This table holds under 20,000 clones, under 90% found once. The specimen was PBMCs. The rearrangement uses TRBV6-5 and TRBJ1-1, with TRBD1 as a possible D gene (6 bases). The receptor was isolated from a human donor in good health. The CDR3 DNA reads as TGTGCCAGCAGTTACTCGTTGACAGGCGTGAGCACTGAAGCTTTCTTT. This sequence encodes CASSYSLTGVSTEAFF.